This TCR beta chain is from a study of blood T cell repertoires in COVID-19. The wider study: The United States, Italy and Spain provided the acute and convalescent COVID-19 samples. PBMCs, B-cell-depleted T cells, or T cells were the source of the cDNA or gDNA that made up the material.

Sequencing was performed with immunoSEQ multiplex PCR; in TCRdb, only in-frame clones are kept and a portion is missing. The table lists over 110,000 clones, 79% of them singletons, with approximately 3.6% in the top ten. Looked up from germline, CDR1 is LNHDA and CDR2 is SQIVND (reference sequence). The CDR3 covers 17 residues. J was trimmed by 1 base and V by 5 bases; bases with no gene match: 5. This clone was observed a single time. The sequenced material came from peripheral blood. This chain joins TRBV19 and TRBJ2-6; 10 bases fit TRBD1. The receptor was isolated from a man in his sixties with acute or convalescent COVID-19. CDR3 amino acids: CASSAPGQGSGANVLTF. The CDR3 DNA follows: TGTGCCAGTAGTGCACCGGGACAGGGGTCTGGGGCCAACGTCCTGACTTTC.